One sample yielded the 15 T cell receptor beta chains listed below, sequenced in a study of cytomegalovirus exposure and HLA in healthy donors. The PCR ran on 60 Vbeta and 13 Jbeta primers. Generated by immunoSEQ multiplex PCR, the TCRdb table keeps only in-frame clones and is missing some. The sample lists 150,000 to 200,000 clones; 82% were seen once. The sample taken for sequencing was PBMCs. Receptors were obtained from a man aged 35-49 years in good health and CMV-seronegative.

This rearrangement joins TRBV28 to TRBJ2-7, with TRBD2 matching 10 bases. The length of the CDR3 is 14 residues. V dropped 3 bases and J dropped 4; count of bases not matched to a gene: 3. Germline V gives CDR1 MDHEN, CDR2 SYDVKM. As DNA, the CDR3 is TGTGCCAGCAGTTTTACTAGCGGGATGTACGAGCAGTACTTC. Its translation is CASSFTSGMYEQYF.

The gene calls are TRBV28 and TRBJ1-5; the D is unclear. Germline V gene sequence: CDR1 MDHEN, CDR2 SYDVKM. Deletions cut 2 bases from V and 2 bases from J, with 13 bases between. This CDR3 is 16 amino acids long. As DNA, the CDR3 is TGTGCCAGCAGTTTACCCACCGGGAATGGCAATCAGCCCCAGCATTTT. Its protein product is CASSLPTGNGNQPQHF.

This chain joins TRBV2 and TRBJ2-7; 7 nucleotides align to TRBD1. Germline lookup yields CDR1 SNHLY and CDR2 FYNNEI. The V segment lost 8 bases and the J segment 2 bases; nucleotides outside the gene matches: 9. This CDR3 has 14 amino acids. CDR3 DNA: TGTGCCAGCCGACAGGGAATGGGAGCCTACGAGCAGTACTTC. Amino acids: CASRQGMGAYEQYF.

The rearrangement uses TRBV11-2 and TRBJ1-1, with 7 bases matching TRBD1. The germline V gene encodes CDR1 SGHAT and CDR2 FQNNGV. Germline trimming cut 1 base from V and 4 bases from J; bases unmatched to any gene: 3. The CDR3 covers 14 residues. In DNA form, the CDR3 reads TGTGCCAGCAGCTTAGTCAGGGGGTCCACTGAAGCTTTCTTT. Amino acids: CASSLVRGSTEAFF.

The V call is TRBV18, the J call TRBJ1-4; D not certain. Germline V gives CDR1 KGHSH, CDR2 LQKENI. The CDR3 totals 16 residues. The V gene lost 2 bases and the J gene lost 3 bases, with 13 bases spanning the gap. CDR3 sequence reads: CASSPGRPGANEKLFF. CDR3 DNA: TGTGCCAGCTCACCAGGCAGGCCCGGGGCTAATGAAAAACTGTTTTTT.

The chain links TRBV10-1 to TRBJ2-7; D might be TRBD2 (5 bases). This CDR3 is 17 amino acids long. Germline-derived CDR1 and CDR2 are WNHNN and SYGVQD (reference sequence). V was trimmed by 0 bases and J by 0 bases, leaving 15 bases between them. The CDR3 nucleotides are TGCGCCAGCAGTGAGTCGGAGGAGCCGAACAACTCCTACGAGCAGTACTTC. Protein: CASSESEEPNNSYEQYF.

The chain links TRBV6-5 to TRBJ1-6; 7 bases line up with TRBD1. The CDR3 length is 16 residues. Germline values: CDR1 MNHEY, CDR2 SVGAGI. After removal of 2 bases from V and 8 bases from J, the junction contained 9 bases not matched to a gene. The CDR3 sequence is CASSYGRGGRDSPLHF. CDR3 coding DNA: TGTGCCAGCAGTTACGGTCGAGGGGGCAGAGATTCACCCCTCCACTTT.

J is TRBJ2-3 and V is TRBV6-1; TRBD2 is a possible D gene (5 bases). V was shortened by 7 bases and J by 1 base, with 9 bases between the two germline ends. This CDR3 comprises 13 residues. The germline V gene encodes CDR1 MNHNS and CDR2 SASEGT. DNA for the CDR3: TGTGCCAGCACTTCCGGGGGCACAGATACGCAGTATTTT. This sequence encodes CASTSGGTDTQYF.

This rearrangement joins TRBV9 to TRBJ1-6, with 7 positions matching TRBD1. Trimming removed 0 bases from V and 7 bases from J; junction bases left unmatched: 4. The CDR3 covers 15 residues. Per the germline V gene, CDR1 is SGDLS and CDR2 is YYNGEE. The CDR3 spells CASSVGVTGNSPLHF. The CDR3 bases are TGTGCCAGCAGCGTAGGGGTGACAGGGAATTCACCCCTCCACTTT.

Turning to this clone: Other nucleotide sequences from this sample produce the same CDR3. This chain connects TRBV19 to TRBJ1-5; D not certain. The CDR3 sequence is 12 residues long. Germline V gives CDR1 LNHDA, CDR2 SQIVND (reference sequence). V lost 7 bases and J lost 9, with 13 bases in between. CDR3 nucleotides: TGTGCCAGTAAGGACTTCCCTGGGCCCCAGCATTTT. It specifies CASKDFPGPQHF.

This clone was picked up one time. The chain joins TRBV27 to TRBJ2-3, with 9 bases aligning to TRBD1. The CDR3 sequence is 16 residues long. In germline, CDR1 is MNHEY, CDR2 SMNVEV (reference sequence). The ends lost 0 bases at V and 5 bases at J; junction bases unmatched: 6. CDR3 in DNA: TGTGCCAGCAGTTTATCCGTGGACAGGGGTGAAGATACGCAGTATTTT. Translated, it gives CASSLSVDRGEDTQYF.

V is TRBV14 and J is TRBJ1-2; weak D call: TRBD1 (6 bases). Trimming left V 8 bases short and J 4 bases short, with 20 bases between. The CDR3 is 15 amino acids. Germline CDR1 reads SGHDN; CDR2 reads FVKESK. The CDR3 nucleotides read TGTGCCAGCGGGGACACGCTAACCCTGGGCTATGGCTACACCTTC. Translation: CASGDTLTLGYGYTF.

CDR3 bases: TGTGCCAGCAAGACGGGGGGTAGCACAGATACGCAGTATTTT. Its protein is CASKTGGSTDTQYF. V gene TRBV7-3 combines with J gene TRBJ2-3, with TRBD2 matching over 7 bases. Looked up from germline, CDR1 is SGHTA and CDR2 is FQGTGA. This CDR3 is 14 amino acids long. The junction had 4 bases not matched to a gene; V was cut back by 7 bases and J by 0 bases.

The chain has TRBV7-2 and TRBJ2-7, with 7 bases fitting TRBD2. The length of the CDR3 is 13 residues. Germline V gene sequence: CDR1 SGHTA, CDR2 FQGNSA. V was clipped by 7 bases and J by 3 bases; unmatched bases: 6. CDR3 nucleotides: TGTGCCAGCACCCGGGACTATCGCTACGAGCAGTACTTC. Translated: CASTRDYRYEQYF.

J is TRBJ2-2 and V is TRBV6-4; D is ambiguous. CDR3 length: 14 residues. CDR1 and CDR2 from the germline V gene are MRHNA and SNTAGT. V was shortened by 0 bases and J by 6 bases, with 8 bases between the two germline ends. The CDR3 nucleotides read TGTGCCAGCAGTGACTCGAAACGGGCCGGGGAGCTGTTTTTT. It encodes CASSDSKRAGELFF.